Shown below are 10 T cell receptor beta chains from a single sample sequenced in a study of CD8 T cells in ankylosing spondylitis. Via MiXCR, TCRdb re-called the 5' RACE reads, giving one row per CDR3 protein. This sample carries around 140,000 distinct CDR3 sequences, roughly 10% of them seen once, and the ten largest clones take 4.1%. Material: blood, either unsorted or a sorted T cell fraction (not recorded which). The receptors were gathered from a female donor with ankylosing spondylitis or in good health (not recorded which).

This clonotype appeared many times. The rearrangement joins TRBV3-1 to TRBJ1-3; TRBD1 is a possible D gene (5 bases). CDR1 is LGHDT, CDR2 YNNKEL, per germline (reference sequence). CDR3 length: 16 residues. Trimming stripped 2 bases from V and 0 bases from J, with 11 bases between. The CDR3 DNA is TGTGCCAGCAGCCAAATACACAGGATCTCTGGAAACACCATATATTTT. Amino acid sequence: CASSQIHRISGNTIYF.

This clonotype came up many times. The rearrangement links TRBV20-1 to TRBJ2-3; tentative D call: TRBD2 (6 bases). Trimming cost V 6 bases and J 9 bases, with 16 bases left between them. Germline V CDR1 and CDR2: DFQATT, SNEGSKA (reference sequence). The CDR3 consists of 12 residues. CDR3 DNA: TGCAGTGCCAGACTAGAATACAACACGCAGTATTTT. This translates into CSARLEYNTQYF.

This clonotype was picked up a small number of times. V is TRBV7-2 and J is TRBJ2-1, with TRBD2 as a possible D gene (6 bases). Germline V gene data show CDR1 as SGHTA and CDR2 as FQGNSA. The CDR3 sequence is 15 residues long. Trimming left V 6 bases short and J 7 bases short, with 19 bases between. The DNA of the CDR3 is TGTGCCAGCAGGTATAGCGGACTGGGCTCAAATGAGCAGTTCTTC. Translated: CASRYSGLGSNEQFF.

This clonotype was counted only a few times. This chain uses TRBV6-4 with TRBJ1-5, with D possibly TRBD1 on 6 matching bases. This CDR3 region has 17 residues. The V gene lost 5 bases and the J gene lost 2 bases, with 19 bases spanning the gap. CDR1 MRHNA and CDR2 SNTAGT come from the germline V gene. CDR3 protein: CASSHTGTLEGNQPQHF. CDR3 DNA: TGTGCCAGCAGTCACACCGGGACACTGGAAGGCAATCAGCCCCAGCATTTT.

This clonotype was seen repeatedly, ten times or more. V and J are TRBV28 and TRBJ2-3, with D hard to call. Germline V CDR1 and CDR2: MDHEN, SYDVKM. This CDR3 comprises 15 residues. V dropped 7 bases and J dropped 6 bases, with 20 bases sitting between them. The DNA of the CDR3 is TGTGCCAGCACCCCAGGTAGCAATATCGGGGATACGCAGTATTTT. Its translation: CASTPGSNIGDTQYF.

This clonotype showed up many times. The chain couples TRBV5-5 to TRBJ1-5; D remains ambiguous. The V gene lost 3 bases and the J gene lost 3 bases, with 13 bases spanning the gap. Germline CDR1 and CDR2: SGHKS and YYEKEE (reference sequence). The CDR3 consists of 15 residues. The CDR3 DNA follows: TGTGCCAGCAGCTCGGACCGAATGGACAATCAGCCCCAGCATTTT. It encodes CASSSDRMDNQPQHF.

This clonotype was recorded many times. The chain links TRBV20-1 to TRBJ2-3, with TRBD1 matching 12 bases. The germline V gene encodes CDR1 DFQATT and CDR2 SNEGSKA (reference sequence). The CDR3 loop spans 12 amino acids. The CDR3 loop reads CKGQGAGDTQYF. CDR3 in DNA: TGCAAGGGACAGGGGGCCGGAGATACGCAGTATTTT.

This clonotype was seen at least ten times. The chain carries TRBV5-1 and TRBJ2-7, with 7 bases identical to TRBD1. Germline assignment: CDR1 SGHRS and CDR2 YFSETQ. The CDR3 covers 15 residues. V lost 4 bases and J lost 0; bases outside the gene matches: 7. This chain's CDR3 is CASSPMPGGSYEQYF. CDR3 in DNA: TGCGCCAGCAGCCCAATGCCAGGGGGCTCCTACGAGCAGTACTTC.

Ten or more counts support this clonotype. CDR3 protein: CASSLRSSFGTQYF. CDR3 bases: TGTGCCAGCAGTTTAAGGTCTAGCTTCGGGACCCAGTACTTC. The chain combines TRBV27 with TRBJ2-5; tentatively, D is TRBD2 (5 bases). Germline values: CDR1 MNHEY, CDR2 SMNVEV (reference sequence). This CDR3 contains 14 residues. Trimming shortened V by 2 bases and J by 7 bases, and 14 bases separated the two germline ends.

This clonotype was seen many times. V and J are TRBV20-1 and TRBJ2-7; unclear D gene. Deletions cut 5 bases from V and 6 bases from J, with 11 bases between. Germline V CDR1 and CDR2: DFQATT, SNEGSKA (reference sequence). The length of the CDR3 is 11 residues. The CDR3 region has the DNA TGCAGTGCTTCCCCCCGAGTCGAGCAGTACTTC. Residues: CSASPRVEQYF.